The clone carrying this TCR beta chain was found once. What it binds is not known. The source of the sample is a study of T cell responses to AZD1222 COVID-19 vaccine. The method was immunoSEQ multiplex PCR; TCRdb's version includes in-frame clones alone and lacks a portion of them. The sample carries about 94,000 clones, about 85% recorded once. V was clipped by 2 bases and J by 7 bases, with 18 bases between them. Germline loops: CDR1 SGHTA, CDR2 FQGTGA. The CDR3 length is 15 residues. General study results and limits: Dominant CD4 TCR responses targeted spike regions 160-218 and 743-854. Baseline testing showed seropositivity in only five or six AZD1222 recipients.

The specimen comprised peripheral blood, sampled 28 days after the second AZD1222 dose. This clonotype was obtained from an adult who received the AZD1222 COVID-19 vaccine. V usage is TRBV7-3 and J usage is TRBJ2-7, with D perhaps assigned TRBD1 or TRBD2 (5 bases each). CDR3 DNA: TGTGCCAGCAGCTTATCCGGGGCGGACCCTAGGGAGCAGTACTTC. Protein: CASSLSGADPREQYF.